This T cell receptor (beta chain) was recovered during a study of blood T cell repertoires in COVID-19. Study-wide background: Some COVID-19 samples were acute and others convalescent; all came from the United States, Italy and Spain. PBMCs, B-cell-depleted T cells, or T cells provided the cDNA or gDNA that made up the material.

Per the study methods: Estimated nucleated cell counts came from reference gene primer amplification. The protocol was immunoSEQ multiplex PCR, while the TCRdb copy is restricted to in-frame clones and leaves out a portion. The V and J calls and clone size come from that table; D and trimming were worked out from the DNA. There are more than 95,000 clones in the sample; 86% occur only once, and over 4.5% lies in the top ten. Trimming pared 4 bases from V and 4 bases from J, leaving 13 bases between. Per germline, CDR1 SQVTM and CDR2 ANQGSEA. This CDR3 region has 14 residues. The V call is TRBV29-1, the J call TRBJ1-4; no definite D call. Sequencing was done on a sample of peripheral blood. The sequence was collected from a human donor in a cohort sampled during active COVID-19. Here the CDR3 DNA reads TGCAGCGTTGTTCGAGTTCCCCTTAATGAAAAACTGTTTTTT. Its protein product is CSVVRVPLNEKLFF. Using reference TRBV29-1 and TRBJ1-4 for the parts outside the CDR3, the full variable domain is SAVISQKPSRDICQRGTSLTIQCQVDSQVTMMFWYRQQPGQSLTLIATANQGSEATYESGFVIDKFPISRPNLTFSTLTVSNMSPEDSSIYLCSVVRVPLNEKLFFGSGTQLSVL.